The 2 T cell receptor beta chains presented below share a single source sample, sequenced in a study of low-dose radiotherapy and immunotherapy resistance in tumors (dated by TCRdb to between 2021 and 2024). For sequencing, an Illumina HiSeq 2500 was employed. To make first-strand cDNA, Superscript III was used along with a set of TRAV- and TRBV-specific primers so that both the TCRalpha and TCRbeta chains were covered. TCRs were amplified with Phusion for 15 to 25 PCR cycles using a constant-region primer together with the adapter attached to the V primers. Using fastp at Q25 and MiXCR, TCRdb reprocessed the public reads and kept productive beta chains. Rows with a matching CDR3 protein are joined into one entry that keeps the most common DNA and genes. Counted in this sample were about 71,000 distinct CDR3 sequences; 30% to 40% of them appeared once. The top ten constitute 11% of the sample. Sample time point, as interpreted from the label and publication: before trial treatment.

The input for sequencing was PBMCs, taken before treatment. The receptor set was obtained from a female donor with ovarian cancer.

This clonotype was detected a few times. The CDR3 is CSARDPLRAGANVLTF. In DNA form, the CDR3 reads TGCAGTGCTAGAGATCCCCTCAGGGCTGGGGCCAACGTCCTGACTTTC. This chain links TRBV20-1 with TRBJ2-6; a possible D gene is TRBD1 (5 bases). The germline V gene encodes CDR1 DFQATT and CDR2 SNEGSKA (reference sequence). Trimming shortened V by 0 bases and J by 2 bases, and 11 bases separated the two germline ends. The CDR3 is made up of 16 amino acids.

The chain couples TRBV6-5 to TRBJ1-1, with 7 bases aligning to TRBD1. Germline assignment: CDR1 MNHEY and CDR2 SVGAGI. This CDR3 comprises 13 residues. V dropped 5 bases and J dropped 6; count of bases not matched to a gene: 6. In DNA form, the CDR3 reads TGTGCCAGCAGTCGACAGGGTGTGTCTGAAGCTTTCTTT. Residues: CASSRQGVSEAFF.